Listed below are T cell receptor beta chains from one sample, sequenced in a study of spatial heterogeneity in lung cancer. TCRdb re-called the 5' RACE reads through MiXCR, storing one row per CDR3 protein. This table holds around 13,000 distinct CDR3 sequences, around 5% found once. This specimen consisted of lung tumor tissue, obtained at surgery. These receptors came from a male donor with early-stage non-small cell lung cancer. Each CDR3 is given with its conserved first and last residue. D genes are given only for firm matches. Part of the rows lack a size; the others show once, few, many or a class for expanded clones.

>many|TRBV6-6|.|16|TRBJ1-5
TGTGCCAGCAGTTACTCCGGGGGTTATAGCAATCAGCCCCAGCATTTT
CASSYSGGYSNQPQHF
>many|TRBV7-8|TRBD2|16|TRBJ2-1
TGTGCCAGCAGCTCCAGGCGCAGCGGGAGAAGGCATGAGCAGTTCTTC
CASSSRRSGRRHEQFF
>medium-sized|TRBV12-3/TRBV12-4|TRBD1|15|TRBJ2-2
TGTGCCAGCAGCCTACAGGGGACGTACACCGGGGAGCTGTTTTTT
CASSLQGTYTGELFF
>many|TRBV13|.|13|TRBJ1-2
TGTGCCAGCACCATGGGGCAGGGAGGGGGCTACACCTTC
CASTMGQGGGYTF
>many|TRBV3-1|.|16|TRBJ2-5
TGTGCCAGCAGCCAAGAGCCGGTCCCCCGGCGGGAGACCCAGTACTTC
CASSQEPVPRRETQYF
>many|TRBV7-2|.|14|TRBJ1-1
TGTGCCAGCAGCTTGGGACCGTGGTTGACTGAAGCTTTCTTT
CASSLGPWLTEAFF
>many|TRBV20-1|TRBD1|12|TRBJ2-7
TGCAGTGCCAGGACAGGGAACTACGAGCAGTACTTC
CSARTGNYEQYF
>many|TRBV3-1|TRBD2|13|TRBJ2-7
TGTGCCAGCAGCCTCGGGAGGTCGGGCGAGCAGTACTTC
CASSLGRSGEQYF
>many|TRBV11-2|TRBD2|14|TRBJ2-1
TGTGCCAGCAGCTTAGGTCCTAGCGGGGGGGCCCAGTTCTTC
CASSLGPSGGAQFF
>many|TRBV15|.|15|TRBJ1-5
TGTGCCACCAGCAGTCCGAGTGGGGCCAATCAGCCCCAGCATTTT
CATSSPSGANQPQHF
>many|TRBV5-1|TRBD1|15|TRBJ2-3
TGCGCCAGCAGCGTGGGACAGGAGGGCACAGATACGCAGTATTTT
CASSVGQEGTDTQYF
>.|TRBV11-2|TRBD2|14|TRBJ2-1
TGTGCCAGCAGCTTAGCACTAGCGTACAATGAGCAGTTCTTC
CASSLALAYNEQFF
>many|TRBV12-3/TRBV12-4|.|14|TRBJ2-5
TGTGCCAGCAGTGGGGGACTCCAGCAAGAGACCCAGTACTTC
CASSGGLQQETQYF
>many|TRBV7-8|TRBD2|17|TRBJ2-3
TGTGCCAGCAGCCAGGGTGCTAGCGGGGGGCTTACAGATACGCAGTATTTT
CASSQGASGGLTDTQYF
>few|TRBV5-1|TRBD2|16|TRBJ2-2
TGCGCCAGCAGCTCGCTGGAGACTAGCGGGTCCCCGGAGCTGTTTTTT
CASSSLETSGSPELFF
>.|TRBV30|.|12|TRBJ1-1
TGTGCCTGGAGTCCCGCCAGGGGTGAAGCTTTCTTT
CAWSPARGEAFF
>.|TRBV20-1|.|12|TRBJ1-1
TGCAGTGCGCGAGGGGGTAGCACTGAAGCTTTCTTT
CSARGGSTEAFF
>.|TRBV6-2/TRBV6-3|.|15|TRBJ2-3
TGTGCCAGCAGGATAAAGAGGACAGGCACAGATACGCAGTATTTT
CASRIKRTGTDTQYF
>.|TRBV6-5|.|15|TRBJ2-1
TGTGCCAGCAGCCTCGGTTGGGGAGAATACAATGAGCAGTTCTTC
CASSLGWGEYNEQFF
>many|TRBV10-3|TRBD2|16|TRBJ2-3
TGTGCCATCAGTGTACCCCAGCGGGGGGCAGGAGATACGCAGTATTTT
CAISVPQRGAGDTQYF
>.|TRBV5-5|.|16|TRBJ2-5
TGTGCCAGCAGCTACTGGTTAGGAGGGACTCAAGAGACCCAGTACTTC
CASSYWLGGTQETQYF
>many|TRBV12-5|.|12|TRBJ2-5
TGTGCTAGTGGTTTGATAACAGGGACCAAGGACTTC
CASGLITGTKDF
>many|TRBV12-3/TRBV12-4|TRBD1|14|TRBJ1-4
TGTGCCAGCAACCTCCGGGACAGGGCCGAAAAACTGTTTTTT
CASNLRDRAEKLFF
>many|TRBV7-8|TRBD1|15|TRBJ2-1
TGTGCCAGCAGCGAGGGGGACAGGAGCGACAATGAGCAGTTCTTC
CASSEGDRSDNEQFF
>many|TRBV7-9|.|14|TRBJ1-1
TGTGCCAGCAGCACAAATATGGCGGACACTGAAGCTTTCTTT
CASSTNMADTEAFF
>many|TRBV7-9|TRBD1|14|TRBJ2-5
TGTGCCAGCAGCTTACCCGGACAGGGGGAGACCCAGTACTTC
CASSLPGQGETQYF
>many|TRBV18|.|16|TRBJ1-1
TGTGCCAGCTCACCACCGTCACGCATACGAAACACTGAAGCTTTCTTT
CASSPPSRIRNTEAFF
>.|TRBV11-2|.|15|TRBJ1-4
TGTGCCAGCAGCTTACAGCATTCCCCTAATGAAAAACTGTTTTTT
CASSLQHSPNEKLFF
>many|TRBV3-1|.|15|TRBJ1-4
TGTGCCAGCAGCCAAGCAGGGGCAACTAATGAAAAACTGTTTTTT
CASSQAGATNEKLFF
>many|TRBV30|.|12|TRBJ2-2
TGTGCCTGGAGTGTCGGGGCCGGGGAGCTGTTTTTT
CAWSVGAGELFF
>many|TRBV7-3|.|16|TRBJ1-5
TGTGCCAGCAGCTTAAGTGGGCAGGGAGGTTATCAGCCCCAGCATTTT
CASSLSGQGGYQPQHF
>.|TRBV7-2|.|13|TRBJ1-5
TGTGCCAGCAGCATCAACAGGGTCCAGCCCCAGCATTTT
CASSINRVQPQHF
>many|TRBV20-1|.|14|TRBJ1-1
TGCAGTGCTAATAGGGGGGGACAGAACACTGAAGCTTTCTTT
CSANRGGQNTEAFF
>many|TRBV20-1|.|13|TRBJ2-1
TGCAGTGCTACCCACATGACAGACAATGAGCAGTTCTTC
CSATHMTDNEQFF
>many|TRBV27|.|14|TRBJ2-4
TGTGCCAGCAGACCAAATGGAGCCAAAAACATTCAGTACTTC
CASRPNGAKNIQYF
>many|TRBV7-2|TRBD2|15|TRBJ2-7
TGTGCCAGCAGCTTAGAAGCGGGGAGCTCCTACGAGCAGTACTTC
CASSLEAGSSYEQYF
>many|TRBV5-4|TRBD2|14|TRBJ2-5
TGTGCCAGCAGCTCCACTAGCGCCGGGGGGGCCCAGTACTTC
CASSSTSAGGAQYF
>many|TRBV18|.|14|TRBJ1-2
TGTGCCAGCTCACCGGCGACAGTTAACTATGGCTACACCTTC
CASSPATVNYGYTF
>many|TRBV24-1|.|16|TRBJ2-2
TGTGCCACCAGTGCCCCCCACGGGACGGGGACCGGGGAGCTGTTTTTT
CATSAPHGTGTGELFF